This T cell receptor (beta chain) was found in a study of CXCR3-negative and CXCR3-positive naive CD8 T cells. Whole-study results and caveats: In naive cells, CXCR3-negative and CXCR3-positive subsets had similar TRBV-TRBJ usage; memory cells differed. Each naive subset displayed comparably high diversity, whereas memory CD8+ cells displayed much lower diversity.

This CDR3 has 12 amino acids. Germline V CDR1 and CDR2: SQVTM, ANQGSEA. Preparation of TRB cDNA libraries relied on 5' RACE carrying UMI labels. TCRdb reprocessed the 5' RACE reads, keeping one entry per CDR3 protein, no DNA. The sample table sets out about 48,000 distinct CDR3 sequences. In regard to this clonotype: Its antigen is as yet unknown.

Sequencing was carried out using memory CD8+ T cells from blood. The chain carries TRBV29-1 and TRBJ1-2. This clonotype originated in a human donor in good health. Some clones in this sample may be carry-over from other donors' samples. This CDR3 is CSVEWAGYGYTF.